These 24 T cell receptor beta chains originate from one sample sequenced in a study of blood T cell repertoires in COVID-19. The data were produced by immunoSEQ multiplex PCR, yet TCRdb's version contains in-frame clones alone and is incomplete. The sample records more than 350,000 clones, 80% to 90% being singletons. The sequenced sample consisted of PBMCs or T cells enriched from blood (not recorded which). The receptors were gathered from a man aged 18 to 29 who had recovered from COVID-19.

This chain connects TRBV9 to TRBJ2-6; unclear D gene. The CDR3 is made up of 15 amino acids. V was cut by 0 bases and J by 1 base, with 5 bases left in between. From germline, CDR1 is SGDLS and CDR2 YYNGEE. Written as DNA, the CDR3 is TGTGCCAGCAGCGTAGGAGTATCTGGGGCCAACGTCCTGACTTTC. Protein sequence: CASSVGVSGANVLTF.

This chain connects TRBV28 to TRBJ2-1; 7 bases line up with TRBD2. The CDR3 runs to 13 residues. Germline lookup yields CDR1 MDHEN and CDR2 SYDVKM. J was trimmed by 2 bases and V by 5 bases; bases with no gene match: 0. CDR3 in amino acids: CASSSGAYNEQFF. The DNA for the CDR3 is TGTGCCAGCAGTAGCGGGGCCTACAATGAGCAGTTCTTC.

This clone was seen a few times. The sample holds other DNA sequences that translate to the same CDR3. V is TRBV5-1 and J is TRBJ1-4; D may be TRBD1 (6 bases). CDR1 is SGHRS, CDR2 YFSETQ, per germline. The CDR3 extends over 15 amino acids. Trimming stripped 2 bases from V and 0 bases from J, with 8 bases between. This CDR3 is CASSLQGATNEKLFF. CDR3 coding DNA: TGCGCCAGCAGCTTACAGGGCGCAACTAATGAAAAACTGTTTTTT.

This clone has a single count. This chain links TRBV5-4 with TRBJ2-7; 7 bases are shared with TRBD2. This CDR3 spans 13 amino acids. V was clipped by 4 bases and J by 6 bases; unmatched bases: 7. Looked up from germline, CDR1 is SGHNT and CDR2 is YYREEE (reference sequence). The CDR3 DNA reads TGTGCCAGCAGCACGCAGACGGGGGGCGAGCAGTACTTC. Encoded protein: CASSTQTGGEQYF.

The J gene is TRBJ1-5, the V gene TRBV7-2; possible D gene TRBD1, 5 bases. Trimming took off 1 base at V and 7 bases at J, with 17 bases between the two ends. Germline CDR1 is SGHTA and CDR2 is FQGNSA. The CDR3 runs 16 residues. The CDR3 DNA is TGTGCCAGCAGCTTAGGTGCGGGGGGTCTAGGCCAGCCCCAGCATTTT. Translated, it gives CASSLGAGGLGQPQHF.

This clone was detected once. The chain combines TRBV6-5 with TRBJ2-4, with 7 bases lining up with TRBD1. The junction had 4 bases not matched to a gene; V was cut back by 0 bases and J by 5 bases. This CDR3 has 15 residues. Per the germline V gene, CDR1 is MNHEY and CDR2 is SVGAGI. The CDR3 bases are TGTGCCAGCAGTTACTCGAGACAGGGCCAAAACATTCAGTACTTC. This translates into CASSYSRQGQNIQYF.

The V and J genes are TRBV7-2 and TRBJ1-6; D might be TRBD1 (5 bases). Trimming shortened V by 1 base and J by 6 bases, and 10 bases separated the two germline ends. CDR1 and CDR2 from the germline V gene are SGHTA and FQGNSA. The CDR3 totals 15 residues. This chain's CDR3 is CASSLGLGGNSPLHF. The CDR3 region has the DNA TGTGCCAGCAGCTTAGGTTTGGGGGGTAATTCACCCCTCCACTTT.

This clone was seen once. The chain couples TRBV18 to TRBJ2-7; 12 positions agree with TRBD1. CDR1 and CDR2 from the germline V gene are KGHSH and LQKENI. The CDR3 is 14 amino acids. V was clipped by 2 bases and J by 7 bases; unmatched bases: 3. CDR3 in DNA: TGTGCCAGCTCACCAGGGGACAGGGGGCAAGAGCAGTACTTC. Protein product: CASSPGDRGQEQYF.

The chain links TRBV4-3 to TRBJ1-3, with no clear D. The length of the CDR3 is 15 residues. V lost 0 bases, J lost 5 bases, and 11 bases lay in between. Germline V gene sequence: CDR1 LGHNA, CDR2 YSLEER. As DNA, the CDR3 is TGCGCCAGCAGCCAAGAGGCGGCAGCCCGAAACACCATATATTTT. This encodes CASSQEAAARNTIYF.

The V and J genes are TRBV18 and TRBJ1-1, with D possibly TRBD1 on 6 matching bases. Looked up from germline, CDR1 is KGHSH and CDR2 is LQKENI. This CDR3 is 14 amino acids long. V lost 3 bases, J lost 2 bases, and 10 bases lay in between. The CDR3 DNA sequence: TGTGCCAGCTCACCCCGACAGGAAAACACTGAAGCTTTCTTT. It codes for CASSPRQENTEAFF.

The chain carries TRBV29-1 and TRBJ1-2, with TRBD1 matching over 11 bases. Germline V CDR1 and CDR2: SQVTM, ANQGSEA. The CDR3 has 14 amino acids. The chain's CDR3 is CSGGDRGIYEGYTF. The DNA for the CDR3 is TGCAGTGGAGGGGACAGGGGGATCTACGAGGGCTACACCTTC.

This chain links TRBV25-1 with TRBJ1-3; D might be TRBD1 (5 bases). Trimming shortened V by 1 base and J by 3 bases, and 7 bases separated the two germline ends. Germline V gene sequence: CDR1 MGHDK, CDR2 SYGVNS. CDR3 length: 14 amino acids. CDR3 sequence reads: CASSELGVGNTIYF. CDR3 sequence (DNA): TGTGCCAGCAGTGAATTAGGGGTTGGAAACACCATATATTTT.

The V and J genes are TRBV6-5 and TRBJ2-1; 7 bases are a match to TRBD1. The ends lost 6 bases at V and 5 bases at J; junction bases unmatched: 10. The V gene's germline CDR1 is MNHEY and CDR2 SVGAGI. The CDR3 runs 15 residues. CDR3 region: CASRKTQGTHNEQFF. Written as DNA, the CDR3 is TGTGCCAGCAGAAAAACACAGGGGACGCACAATGAGCAGTTCTTC.

V and J are TRBV28 and TRBJ1-2, with 8 bases lining up with TRBD1. CDR3 length: 14 amino acids. J lost 7 bases, V lost 4 bases, and 8 bases had no gene match. CDR1 MDHEN and CDR2 SYDVKM come from the germline V gene. The CDR3 region has the DNA TGTGCCAGCAGTTCCCCGACAGGGGTCTTTGGCTACACCTTC. It is translated as CASSSPTGVFGYTF.

The count of this clone is one. The chain employs TRBV27 and TRBJ1-1; possibly TRBD1 for D (6 bases). Between the trimmed V and J ends, which lost 4 bases and 2 bases, there was a span of 8 bases. This CDR3 comprises 13 residues. Germline loops: CDR1 MNHEY, CDR2 SMNVEV (reference sequence). This chain's CDR3 is CASSSQGNTEAFF. The CDR3 DNA is TGTGCCAGCAGTTCACAGGGTAACACTGAAGCTTTCTTT.

The CDR3 DNA reads as TGTGCCAGCAGCTCCCGTGCCGGGACAGGGTGGACTGAAGCTTTCTTT. It translates to CASSSRAGTGWTEAFF. The chain joins TRBV7-2 to TRBJ1-1; TRBD1 matches at 9 bases. The V gene's germline CDR1 is SGHTA and CDR2 FQGNSA. The V gene end was trimmed by 4 bases and the J gene end by 5 bases; junction bases not matched to a gene: 11. There are 16 residues in the CDR3.

The chain joins TRBV27 to TRBJ2-1; TRBD1 might be the D (7 bases). The V gene's germline CDR1 is MNHEY and CDR2 SMNVEV (reference sequence). V was shortened by 2 bases and J by 6 bases, with 11 bases between the two germline ends. This CDR3 region has 14 residues. The CDR3 DNA follows: TGTGCCAGCAGTTTAGGGCAGGGGGGCAATGAGCAGTTCTTC. This codes for CASSLGQGGNEQFF.

V usage is TRBV7-2 and J usage is TRBJ1-2; D gene ambiguous. The CDR3 is 12 residues long. Germline loops: CDR1 SGHTA, CDR2 FQGNSA. V lost 5 bases and J lost 4, with 8 bases in between. The CDR3 DNA follows: TGTGCCAGCAGCCCTGGAGGCTATGGCTACACCTTC. This codes for CASSPGGYGYTF.

The V and J genes are TRBV6-2 or TRBV6-3 and TRBJ2-5; maybe TRBD2 (5 bases). V dropped 6 bases and J dropped 4 bases, with 21 bases sitting between them. CDR3 size: 16 residues. Germline values: CDR1 MNHEY, CDR2 SVGEGT. CDR3 sequence reads: CASSPWGELGVETQYF. CDR3 DNA: TGTGCCAGCAGCCCTTGGGGAGAGCTTGGAGTAGAGACCCAGTACTTC.

V is TRBV18 and J is TRBJ2-7; 11 nucleotides align to TRBD2. Per the germline V gene, CDR1 is KGHSH and CDR2 is LQKENI. This CDR3 spans 16 amino acids. The V gene end was trimmed by 2 bases and the J gene end by 6 bases; junction bases not matched to a gene: 9. The CDR3 spells CASSPFELAGAPEQYF. The CDR3 region has the DNA TGTGCCAGCTCACCATTTGAACTAGCGGGAGCTCCCGAGCAGTACTTC.

Worth noting for this clone: Other nucleotide sequences in the sample specify the same CDR3. The chain uses TRBV18 and TRBJ1-1; TRBD1 is a possible D gene (5 bases). The CDR3 length is 14 residues. Trimming removed 1 base from V and 2 bases from J, with 8 bases in between. The germline V gene has CDR1 KGHSH and CDR2 LQKENI. The CDR3 nucleotides read TGTGCCAGCTCACCACAGACAGTAAACACTGAAGCTTTCTTT. Amino acids: CASSPQTVNTEAFF.

The J gene is TRBJ1-5, the V gene TRBV7-9; tentatively, D is TRBD1 (6 bases). V was clipped by 5 bases and J by 0 bases, with 14 bases between them. Germline V lookup: CDR1 SEHNR, CDR2 FQNEAQ (reference sequence). This CDR3 is 16 amino acids long. Here the CDR3 reads CASSPGASLSNQPQHF. For the CDR3, the DNA is TGTGCCAGCAGCCCAGGGGCCAGCCTTAGCAATCAGCCCCAGCATTTT.

The chain uses TRBV9 and TRBJ2-7, with D maybe TRBD1 (5 bases). The CDR3 runs 15 residues. Germline V gene lookup returns CDR1 SGDLS and CDR2 YYNGEE. The V end lost 0 bases, the J end lost 2 bases, and 12 bases lay between the germline ends. In DNA, the CDR3 is TGTGCCAGCAGCGTAGGGGGCTATCAGCCCTACGAGCAGTACTTC. It specifies CASSVGGYQPYEQYF. The full variable domain, with the rest looked up from reference TRBV9 and TRBJ2-7, is DSGVTQTPKHLITATGQRVTLRCSPRSGDLSVYWYQQSLDQGLQFLIQYYNGEERAKGNILERFSAQQFPDLHSELNLSSLELGDSALYFCASSVGGYQPYEQYFGPGTRLTVT.

The chain couples TRBV12-3 or TRBV12-4 to TRBJ1-2; 9 bases fit TRBD1. The CDR3 totals 13 residues. V dropped 6 bases and J dropped 4; count of bases not matched to a gene: 3. Here the CDR3 reads CASRGTGSYGYTF. The CDR3 DNA reads as TGTGCCAGCAGGGGGACAGGGAGCTATGGCTACACCTTC.